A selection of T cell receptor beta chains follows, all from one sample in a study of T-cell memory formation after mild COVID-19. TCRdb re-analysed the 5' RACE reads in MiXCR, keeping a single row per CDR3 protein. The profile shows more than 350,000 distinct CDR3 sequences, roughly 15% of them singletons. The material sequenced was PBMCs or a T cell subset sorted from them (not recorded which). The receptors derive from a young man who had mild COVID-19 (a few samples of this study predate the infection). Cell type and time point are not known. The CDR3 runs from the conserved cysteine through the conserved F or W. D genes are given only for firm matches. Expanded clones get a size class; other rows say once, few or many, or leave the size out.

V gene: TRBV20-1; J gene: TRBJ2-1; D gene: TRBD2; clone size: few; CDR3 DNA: TGCAGTGCTAGAGATGGACTAGCTAATGAGCAGTTCTTC; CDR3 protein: CSARDGLANEQFF
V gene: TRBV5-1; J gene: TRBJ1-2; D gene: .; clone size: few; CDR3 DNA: TGCGCCAGCAGCCCGGCGCTCATCAACTATGGCTACACCTTC; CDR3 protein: CASSPALINYGYTF
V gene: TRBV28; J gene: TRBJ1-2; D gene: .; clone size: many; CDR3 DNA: TGTGCCAGCAGTTTAGGCAGGGCCTTCCGGACGGGGGGTAATGGCTACACCTTC; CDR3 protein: CASSLGRAFRTGGNGYTF
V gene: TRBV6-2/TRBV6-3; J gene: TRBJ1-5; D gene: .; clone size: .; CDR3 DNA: TGTGCCAGCAGTTACGGAGTGGGGATTTATCAGCCCCAGCATTTT; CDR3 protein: CASSYGVGIYQPQHF
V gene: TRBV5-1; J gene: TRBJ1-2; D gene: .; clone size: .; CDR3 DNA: TGCGCCAGCACAGATAGGGTGGATAACTATGGCTACACCTTC; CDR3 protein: CASTDRVDNYGYTF
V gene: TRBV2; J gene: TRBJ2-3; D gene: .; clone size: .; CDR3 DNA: TGTGCCAGCAAGCTTCGCCTGACAGGTCGCACAGATACGCAGTATTTT; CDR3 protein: CASKLRLTGRTDTQYF
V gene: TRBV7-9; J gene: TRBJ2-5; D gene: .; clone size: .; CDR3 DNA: TGTGCCAGCAGTCCTCGAACGAGGAACCAAGAGACCCAGTACTTC; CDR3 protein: CASSPRTRNQETQYF
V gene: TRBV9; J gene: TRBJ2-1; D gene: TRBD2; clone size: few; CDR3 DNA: TGTGCCAGCAGCGTAGATCAGGGAGGGGCGAGGGAGCAGTTCTTC; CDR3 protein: CASSVDQGGAREQFF
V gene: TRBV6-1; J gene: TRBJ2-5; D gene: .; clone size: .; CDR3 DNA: TGTGCCAGCAGTGAATGGAGGGGTAGCGAGACCCAGTACTTC; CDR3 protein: CASSEWRGSETQYF
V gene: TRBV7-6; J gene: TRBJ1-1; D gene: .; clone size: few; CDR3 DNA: TGTGCCAGCAGCTTAGAAGGGCTGGCTGAAGCTTTCTTT; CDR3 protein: CASSLEGLAEAFF
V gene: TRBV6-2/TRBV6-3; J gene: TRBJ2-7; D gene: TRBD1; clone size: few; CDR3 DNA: TGTGCCAGCAGTTATCGCGGGACAGGGATCAACGAGCAGTACTTC; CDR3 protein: CASSYRGTGINEQYF
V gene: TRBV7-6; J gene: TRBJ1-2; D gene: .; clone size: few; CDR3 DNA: TGTGCCAGCAGCTTAGTCGCGGACAGACTCTATGGCTACACCTTC; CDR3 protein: CASSLVADRLYGYTF
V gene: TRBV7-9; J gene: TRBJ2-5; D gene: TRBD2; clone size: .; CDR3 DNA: TGTGCCAGCAGCTGGCTAGCGGGGGGACAAGAGACCCAGTACTTC; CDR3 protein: CASSWLAGGQETQYF
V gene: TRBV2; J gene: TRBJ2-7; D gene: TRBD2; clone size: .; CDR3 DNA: TGTGCCAGCAGTGAAGCGGGAACTAGCGGCGAGCAGTACTTC; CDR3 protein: CASSEAGTSGEQYF
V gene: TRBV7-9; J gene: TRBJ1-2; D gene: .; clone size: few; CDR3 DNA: TGTGCCAGCAGCTTAGGGGCGGATCTAAACTATGGCTACACCTTC; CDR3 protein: CASSLGADLNYGYTF
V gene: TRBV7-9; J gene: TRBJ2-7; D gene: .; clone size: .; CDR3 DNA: TGTGCCAGCAGCCCTTGGGGCCCCGGCGAGCAGTACTTC; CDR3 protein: CASSPWGPGEQYF
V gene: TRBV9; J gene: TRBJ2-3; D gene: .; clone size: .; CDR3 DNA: TGTGCCAGCAGCGTAGGCGGACGGCGCACAGATACGCAGTATTTT; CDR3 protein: CASSVGGRRTDTQYF
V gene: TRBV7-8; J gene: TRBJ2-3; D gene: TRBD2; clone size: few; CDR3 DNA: TGTGCCAGCAGCTTGGTAGCGGGGGGACCTACACCTACGCAGTATTTT; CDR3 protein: CASSLVAGGPTPTQYF
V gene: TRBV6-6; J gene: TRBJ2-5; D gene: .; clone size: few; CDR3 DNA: TGTGCCAGCAGTTATGCACAGGGAGGTTCAGAGACCCAGTACTTC; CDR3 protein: CASSYAQGGSETQYF
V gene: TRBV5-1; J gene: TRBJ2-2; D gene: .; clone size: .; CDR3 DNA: TGCGCCAGCACCTTACTGGAGAACACCGGGGAGCTGTTTTTT; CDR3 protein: CASTLLENTGELFF
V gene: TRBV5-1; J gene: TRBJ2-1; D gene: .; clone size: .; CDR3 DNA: TGCGCCAGCAGCTTGGCTCTGGGGGCGCCGAGTGAGCAGTTCTTC; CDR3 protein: CASSLALGAPSEQFF
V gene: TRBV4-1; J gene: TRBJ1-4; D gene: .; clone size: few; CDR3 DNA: TGCGCCAGCAGCCAAGCAGGGTTAGATGAAAAACTGTTTTTT; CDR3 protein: CASSQAGLDEKLFF
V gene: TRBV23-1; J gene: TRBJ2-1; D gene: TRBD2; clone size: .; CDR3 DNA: TGCGCCAGCAGTCCCTGGCCAGGGAGGGATGAGCAGTTCTTC; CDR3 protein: CASSPWPGRDEQFF
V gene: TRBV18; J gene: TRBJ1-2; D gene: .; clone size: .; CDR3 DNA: TGTGCCAGCGCCGCAGGGGCCTATGGCTACACCTTC; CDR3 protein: CASAAGAYGYTF
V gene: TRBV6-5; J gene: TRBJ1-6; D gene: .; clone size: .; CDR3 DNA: TGTGCCAGCAGACTACAGGGCCTCTATTCACCCCTCCACTTT; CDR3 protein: CASRLQGLYSPLHF
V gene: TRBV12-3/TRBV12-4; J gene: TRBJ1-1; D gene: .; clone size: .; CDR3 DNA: TGTGCCAGCAGTTTTATGGCCACTGAAGCTTTCTTT; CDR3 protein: CASSFMATEAFF
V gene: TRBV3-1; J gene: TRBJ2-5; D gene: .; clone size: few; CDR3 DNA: TGTGCCACCGGGGGAGAGACCCAGTACTTC; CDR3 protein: CATGGETQYF
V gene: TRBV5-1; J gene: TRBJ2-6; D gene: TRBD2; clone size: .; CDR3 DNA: TGCGCCAGCAGTCCACTTCCGGGACTAGCGGGGGGGCCCGGGGCCAACGTCCTGACTTTC; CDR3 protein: CASSPLPGLAGGPGANVLTF
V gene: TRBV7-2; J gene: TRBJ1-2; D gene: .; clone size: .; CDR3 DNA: TGTGCCAGCAGCACCTATCCCCCGACGACTGGCTACACCTTC; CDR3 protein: CASSTYPPTTGYTF
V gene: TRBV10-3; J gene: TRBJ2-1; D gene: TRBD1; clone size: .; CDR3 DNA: TGTGCCATCAGCAAACAGGGGGTTGCAGAGCAGTTCTTC; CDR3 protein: CAISKQGVAEQFF
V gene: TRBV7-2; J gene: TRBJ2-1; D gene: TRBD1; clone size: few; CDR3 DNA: TGTGCCAGCATCACGACAGGGGCTCCCTACAATGAGCAGTTCTTC; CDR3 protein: CASITTGAPYNEQFF
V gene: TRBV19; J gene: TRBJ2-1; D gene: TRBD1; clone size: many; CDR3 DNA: TGTGCCAGTAGTAACACAGGGGGCGTTCACAATGAGCAGTTCTTC; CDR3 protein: CASSNTGGVHNEQFF
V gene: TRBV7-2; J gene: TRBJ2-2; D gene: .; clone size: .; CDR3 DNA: TGTGCCAGCAGCTTAGTTGAGGGGGTCGGGGAGCTGTTTTTT; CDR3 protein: CASSLVEGVGELFF
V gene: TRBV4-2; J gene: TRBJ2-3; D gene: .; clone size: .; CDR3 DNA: TGTGCCAGCAGCCAAGTTGGGGGGCCTAAAGATACGCAGTATTTT; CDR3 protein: CASSQVGGPKDTQYF
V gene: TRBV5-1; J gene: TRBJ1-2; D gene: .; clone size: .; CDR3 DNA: TGCGCCAGCAGTTCGGAGGGCACCTATGGCTACACCTTC; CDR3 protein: CASSSEGTYGYTF
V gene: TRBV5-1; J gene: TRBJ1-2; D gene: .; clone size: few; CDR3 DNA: TGCGCCAGCAGCTTGGAAGGCAGGGAGTACGGCTACACCTTC; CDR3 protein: CASSLEGREYGYTF
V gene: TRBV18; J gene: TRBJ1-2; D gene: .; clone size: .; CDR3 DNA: TGTGCCAGCTCACCATCGGGGGATTCCAACTATGGCTACACCTTC; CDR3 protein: CASSPSGDSNYGYTF
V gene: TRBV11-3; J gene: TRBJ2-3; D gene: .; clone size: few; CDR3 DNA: TGTGCCAGCAGCTTTGATGGGGAAGGTCTGTATTTT; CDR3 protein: CASSFDGEGLYF
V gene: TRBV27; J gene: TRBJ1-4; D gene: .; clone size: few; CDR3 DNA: TGTGCCAGCTCCCGATTGGCGGGAAATGAAAAACTGTTTTTT; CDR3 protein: CASSRLAGNEKLFF
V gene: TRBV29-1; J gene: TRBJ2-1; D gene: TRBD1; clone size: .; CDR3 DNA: TGCAGCGTCATCGGACAGGGCGCTATTCAGTTCTTC; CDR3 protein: CSVIGQGAIQFF
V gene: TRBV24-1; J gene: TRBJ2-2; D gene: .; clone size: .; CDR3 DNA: TGTGCCACCAGTGATCATCTCAAAGGAATAGTAGGGGGGGAGCTGTTTTTT; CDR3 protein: CATSDHLKGIVGGELFF
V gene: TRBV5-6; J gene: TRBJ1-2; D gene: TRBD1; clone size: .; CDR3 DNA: TGTGCCAGCAGCCCGGGACAGTTTAACTATGGCTACACCTTC; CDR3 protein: CASSPGQFNYGYTF
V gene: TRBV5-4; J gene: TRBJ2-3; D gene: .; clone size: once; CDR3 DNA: TGTGCCAGCAGCCTGTGGGGGGTCTACACAGATACGCAGTATTTT; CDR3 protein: CASSLWGVYTDTQYF
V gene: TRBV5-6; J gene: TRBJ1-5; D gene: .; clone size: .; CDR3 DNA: TGTGCCAGCAGCTTAGGGCAGGGGAACAATCAGCCCCAGCATTTT; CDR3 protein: CASSLGQGNNQPQHF
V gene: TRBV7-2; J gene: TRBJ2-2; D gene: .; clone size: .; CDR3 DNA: TGTGCCAGCAGCTTTAGGGGAGAATCCACCGGGGAGCTGTTTTTT; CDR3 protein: CASSFRGESTGELFF
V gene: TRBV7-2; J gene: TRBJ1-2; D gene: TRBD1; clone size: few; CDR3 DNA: TGTGCCAGCAGCTTACTTGCCGGACAGGGACGTGGCTACACCTTC; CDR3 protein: CASSLLAGQGRGYTF
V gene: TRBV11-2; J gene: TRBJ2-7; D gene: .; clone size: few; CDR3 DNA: TGTGCCAGCAGCTTAGGGAAGGGCACCTACTTATACGAGCAGTACTTC; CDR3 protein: CASSLGKGTYLYEQYF
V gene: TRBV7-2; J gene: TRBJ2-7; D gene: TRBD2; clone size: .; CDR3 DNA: TGTGCCAGCAGCGCCAGCGGGGGAACCTACGAGCAGTACTTC; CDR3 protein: CASSASGGTYEQYF
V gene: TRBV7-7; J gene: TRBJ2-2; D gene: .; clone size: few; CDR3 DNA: TGTGCCAGCAGCGGCCTACGGGCCGAGGGCACCGGGGAGCTGTTTTTT; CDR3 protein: CASSGLRAEGTGELFF
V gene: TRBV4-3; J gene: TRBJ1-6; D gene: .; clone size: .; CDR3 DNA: TGCGCCAGCAGCCAAGATATGCCTTATTCACCCCTCCACTTT; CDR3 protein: CASSQDMPYSPLHF
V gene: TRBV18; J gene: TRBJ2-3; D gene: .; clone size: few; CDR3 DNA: TGTGCCAGCTCACCACGGGACGGGGAACTGGTTTCAGATACGCAGTATTTT; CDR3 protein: CASSPRDGELVSDTQYF
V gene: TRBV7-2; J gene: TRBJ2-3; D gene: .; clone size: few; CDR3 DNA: TGTGCCAGCAGCCTCGACCCCTCCACAGATACGCAGTATTTT; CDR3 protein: CASSLDPSTDTQYF
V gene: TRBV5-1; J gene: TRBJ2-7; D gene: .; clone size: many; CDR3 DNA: TGCGCCAGCAGCCAGGGACGGAGTTCCTACGAGCAGTACTTC; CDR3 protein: CASSQGRSSYEQYF
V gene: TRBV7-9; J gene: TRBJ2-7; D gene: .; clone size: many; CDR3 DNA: TGTGCCAGCAGCTTAGCAGGGCCCTCCTCCTACGAGCAGTACTTC; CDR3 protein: CASSLAGPSSYEQYF
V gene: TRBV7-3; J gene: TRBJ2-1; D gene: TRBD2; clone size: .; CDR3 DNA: TGTGCCAGCAGTGAAACGGGGGGTTTAGATGAGCAGTTCTTC; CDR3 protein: CASSETGGLDEQFF